The rows below give T cell receptor beta chains drawn from one sample of a study of blood T cell repertoires in COVID-19. The assay was immunoSEQ multiplex PCR, and TCRdb's table has in-frame clones only and misses some. The sample contains about 420,000 clones, around 90% of which appear only once. Sequencing was done on a sample of peripheral blood. Source of these receptors: a man younger than 30 with COVID-19, enrolled during active disease. Each CDR3 is given with its conserved first and last residue. Each record gives: V gene, J gene, D gene, clone size, CDR3 protein, CDR3 DNA. A D gene is named only where the DNA matches it firmly. The size field is filled for only some rows; it gives once, few, many or a size class.

v_call: TRBV9
j_call: TRBJ2-2
d_call: TRBD2
clone_size: -
cdr3_aa: CASSPSTSGSFGELFF
cdr3_nt: TGTGCCAGCAGCCCTTCGACTAGCGGGAGTTTCGGGGAGCTGTTTTTT

v_call: TRBV3-1/TRBV3-2
j_call: TRBJ2-1
d_call: TRBD1
clone_size: once
cdr3_aa: CASSQVKVGDRGPHNEQFF
cdr3_nt: TGTGCCAGCAGCCAAGTAAAAGTTGGGGACAGGGGGCCTCACAATGAGCAGTTCTTC

v_call: TRBV30
j_call: TRBJ2-7
d_call: -
clone_size: once
cdr3_aa: CAWSVERGSYEQYF
cdr3_nt: TGTGCCTGGAGTGTCGAACGAGGGTCCTACGAGCAGTACTTC

v_call: TRBV29-1
j_call: TRBJ2-7
d_call: TRBD1
clone_size: -
cdr3_aa: CSVDTGGSYEQYF
cdr3_nt: TGCAGCGTCGATACAGGGGGCTCCTACGAGCAGTACTTC

v_call: TRBV19
j_call: TRBJ1-5
d_call: TRBD1
clone_size: few
cdr3_aa: CASRRTGGAWQPQHF
cdr3_nt: TGTGCCAGTAGGCGGACAGGGGGCGCGTGGCAGCCCCAGCATTTT

v_call: TRBV12-5
j_call: TRBJ2-5
d_call: -
clone_size: -
cdr3_aa: CASGLVVRGGETQYF
cdr3_nt: TGTGCTAGTGGTTTGGTAGTTAGAGGAGGAGAGACCCAGTACTTC

v_call: TRBV11-3
j_call: TRBJ1-1
d_call: -
clone_size: -
cdr3_aa: CASSLSQGTEAFF
cdr3_nt: TGTGCCAGCAGCTTATCCCAGGGGACTGAAGCTTTCTTT

v_call: TRBV28
j_call: TRBJ2-7
d_call: -
clone_size: few
cdr3_aa: CASSPPWSGKNEQYF
cdr3_nt: TGTGCCAGCAGCCCCCCCTGGTCAGGGAAGAACGAGCAGTACTTC

v_call: TRBV27
j_call: TRBJ2-7
d_call: TRBD2
clone_size: -
cdr3_aa: CAEQAGESHEQYF
cdr3_nt: TGTGCCGAGCAAGCGGGAGAGTCCCACGAGCAGTACTTC

v_call: TRBV4-1
j_call: TRBJ2-1
d_call: TRBD2
clone_size: -
cdr3_aa: CASRQGPSGPRSSYNEQFF
cdr3_nt: TGCGCCAGCAGGCAAGGGCCTAGCGGGCCAAGAAGCTCCTACAATGAGCAGTTCTTC

v_call: TRBV5-8
j_call: TRBJ1-3
d_call: -
clone_size: -
cdr3_aa: CASPPRTVGNTIYF
cdr3_nt: TGTGCCAGCCCCCCGCGGACAGTTGGAAACACCATATATTTT

v_call: TRBV24-1
j_call: TRBJ2-1
d_call: -
clone_size: -
cdr3_aa: CATGQTNEQFF
cdr3_nt: TGTGCCACCGGACAGACCAATGAGCAGTTCTTC

v_call: TRBV14
j_call: TRBJ2-1
d_call: -
clone_size: -
cdr3_aa: CASSQGQDNEQFF
cdr3_nt: TGTGCCAGCAGCCAGGGGCAGGACAATGAGCAGTTCTTC

v_call: TRBV4-2
j_call: TRBJ2-2
d_call: TRBD2
clone_size: -
cdr3_aa: CASSQAPGLAGVWNTGELFF
cdr3_nt: TGTGCCAGCAGCCAGGCACCGGGACTAGCGGGAGTTTGGAACACCGGGGAGCTGTTTTTT

v_call: TRBV11-2
j_call: TRBJ1-1
d_call: -
clone_size: -
cdr3_aa: CASSPPGGANTEAFF
cdr3_nt: TGTGCCAGCAGCCCGCCTGGAGGGGCGAACACTGAAGCTTTCTTT

v_call: TRBV5-1
j_call: TRBJ2-5
d_call: TRBD2
clone_size: -
cdr3_aa: CASSLAVAGHSETQYF
cdr3_nt: TGCGCCAGCAGCTTGGCTGTAGCGGGGCACAGTGAGACCCAGTACTTC

v_call: TRBV19
j_call: TRBJ2-2
d_call: -
clone_size: -
cdr3_aa: CASSILGGQNTGELFF
cdr3_nt: TGTGCCAGTAGTATCCTTGGTGGACAGAACACCGGGGAGCTGTTTTTT

v_call: TRBV5-1
j_call: TRBJ2-3
d_call: -
clone_size: -
cdr3_aa: CASSINRVEGDTQYF
cdr3_nt: TGCGCCAGCAGCATAAACAGGGTTGAGGGAGATACGCAGTATTTT

v_call: TRBV5-1
j_call: TRBJ2-2
d_call: -
clone_size: -
cdr3_aa: CASSLGRQMNTGELFF
cdr3_nt: TGCGCCAGCAGCTTGGGGAGACAGATGAACACCGGGGAGCTGTTTTTT

v_call: TRBV6-5
j_call: TRBJ1-1
d_call: -
clone_size: -
cdr3_aa: CASSYSVRSRSEAFF
cdr3_nt: TGTGCCAGCAGTTACTCGGTTCGGAGCAGATCTGAAGCTTTCTTT

v_call: TRBV27
j_call: TRBJ2-7
d_call: TRBD1
clone_size: -
cdr3_aa: CASRRTGGLDEQYF
cdr3_nt: TGTGCCAGCAGGCGGACAGGGGGCTTGGACGAGCAGTACTTC

v_call: TRBV12-3/TRBV12-4
j_call: TRBJ2-7
d_call: TRBD1
clone_size: -
cdr3_aa: CASRGQGLYEQYF
cdr3_nt: TGTGCCAGCAGAGGACAGGGCCTCTACGAGCAGTACTTC

v_call: TRBV18
j_call: TRBJ1-3
d_call: -
clone_size: -
cdr3_aa: CASSPSLYSGNTIYF
cdr3_nt: TGTGCCAGCTCACCATCCCTTTACTCTGGAAACACCATATATTTT

v_call: TRBV3-1/TRBV3-2
j_call: TRBJ2-1
d_call: -
clone_size: -
cdr3_aa: CASRRGGLYNEQFF
cdr3_nt: TGTGCCAGCAGGAGGGGGGGGCTTTACAATGAGCAGTTCTTC

v_call: TRBV19
j_call: TRBJ2-1
d_call: TRBD2
clone_size: -
cdr3_aa: CASTSRGLAGGKAYNEQFF
cdr3_nt: TGTGCCAGTACCTCTCGGGGACTAGCGGGAGGGAAGGCCTACAATGAGCAGTTCTTC

v_call: TRBV27
j_call: TRBJ1-2
d_call: -
clone_size: -
cdr3_aa: CASTTRGGGGHYGYTF
cdr3_nt: TGTGCCAGCACCACCCGCGGGGGAGGGGGACACTATGGCTACACCTTC

v_call: TRBV7-9
j_call: TRBJ1-2
d_call: -
clone_size: -
cdr3_aa: CASSLISQGRVGYGYTF
cdr3_nt: TGTGCCAGCAGCTTAATATCACAGGGAAGAGTTGGCTATGGCTACACCTTC

v_call: TRBV29-1
j_call: TRBJ2-1
d_call: -
clone_size: few
cdr3_aa: CSVEVNGLYNEQFF
cdr3_nt: TGCAGCGTTGAGGTAAACGGACTCTACAATGAGCAGTTCTTC

v_call: TRBV3-1/TRBV3-2
j_call: TRBJ2-7
d_call: TRBD2
clone_size: -
cdr3_aa: CASRPSGRNTYEQYF
cdr3_nt: TGTGCCAGCAGACCTAGCGGGAGAAACACCTACGAGCAGTACTTC

v_call: TRBV11-2
j_call: TRBJ2-2
d_call: TRBD2
clone_size: -
cdr3_aa: CASSRSGTSVNGELFF
cdr3_nt: TGTGCCAGCAGCAGGTCCGGGACTAGCGTGAACGGGGAGCTGTTTTTT

v_call: TRBV7-6
j_call: TRBJ2-1
d_call: TRBD1
clone_size: -
cdr3_aa: CASSLSRTGLNEQFF
cdr3_nt: TGTGCCAGCAGCTTATCGAGGACAGGTTTAAATGAGCAGTTCTTC

v_call: TRBV21-1
j_call: TRBJ2-3
d_call: -
clone_size: -
cdr3_aa: CASAKSTSASCTDTQYF
cdr3_nt: TGTGCCAGCGCAAAGTCAACTAGCGCCAGTTGCACAGATACGCAGTATTTT

v_call: TRBV5-1
j_call: TRBJ1-6
d_call: TRBD1
clone_size: -
cdr3_aa: CASSLAPGTGDSPLHF
cdr3_nt: TGCGCCAGCAGCTTAGCCCCCGGGACAGGGGATTCACCCCTCCACTTT

v_call: TRBV19
j_call: TRBJ1-5
d_call: -
clone_size: -
cdr3_aa: CASSIGGNSNQPQHF
cdr3_nt: TGTGCCAGTAGTATCGGGGGGAATAGCAATCAGCCCCAGCATTTT

v_call: TRBV28
j_call: TRBJ1-3
d_call: TRBD1
clone_size: -
cdr3_aa: CASSPPGQAGNTIYF
cdr3_nt: TGTGCCAGCAGTCCCCCCGGACAGGCTGGAAACACCATATATTTT

v_call: TRBV7-3
j_call: TRBJ2-2
d_call: -
clone_size: -
cdr3_aa: CASSSLGAGELFF
cdr3_nt: TGTGCCAGCAGCTCCCTAGGGGCCGGGGAGCTGTTTTTT

v_call: TRBV6-5
j_call: TRBJ2-2
d_call: -
clone_size: -
cdr3_aa: CASSPITRGGELFF
cdr3_nt: TGTGCCAGCAGTCCCATTACCCGGGGCGGGGAGCTGTTTTTT

v_call: TRBV11-2
j_call: TRBJ2-7
d_call: TRBD1
clone_size: -
cdr3_aa: CASRGGRVGAESYEQYF
cdr3_nt: TGTGCCAGCAGAGGGGGCAGGGTTGGAGCGGAGTCCTACGAGCAGTACTTC

v_call: TRBV12-3/TRBV12-4
j_call: TRBJ1-2
d_call: -
clone_size: -
cdr3_aa: CASSLFRGIGYTF
cdr3_nt: TGTGCCAGCAGTTTGTTTCGGGGTATTGGCTACACCTTC

v_call: TRBV6-6
j_call: TRBJ2-3
d_call: TRBD2
clone_size: -
cdr3_aa: CASGLAELTDTQYF
cdr3_nt: TGTGCCAGCGGTCTAGCGGAGCTCACAGATACGCAGTATTTT

v_call: TRBV4-1
j_call: TRBJ2-5
d_call: TRBD2
clone_size: -
cdr3_aa: CASSQATAGGYRETQYF
cdr3_nt: TGCGCCAGCAGCCAAGCGACCGCGGGGGGGTACCGAGAGACCCAGTACTTC

v_call: TRBV4-1
j_call: TRBJ2-1
d_call: -
clone_size: -
cdr3_aa: CASSQARVGDSYNEQFF
cdr3_nt: TGCGCCAGCAGCCAAGCTCGGGTAGGGGACTCCTACAATGAGCAGTTCTTC

v_call: TRBV25-1
j_call: TRBJ1-4
d_call: -
clone_size: -
cdr3_aa: CASSDFRGDILFF
cdr3_nt: TGTGCCAGCAGTGACTTCCGGGGGGACATACTGTTTTTT

v_call: TRBV29-1
j_call: TRBJ2-2
d_call: -
clone_size: -
cdr3_aa: CSVLSGGGELFF
cdr3_nt: TGCAGCGTTTTGAGTGGTGGCGGGGAGCTGTTTTTT

v_call: TRBV6-4
j_call: TRBJ2-1
d_call: TRBD2
clone_size: -
cdr3_aa: CASSPLAGGQGNEQFF
cdr3_nt: TGTGCCAGCAGTCCCCTAGCGGGGGGGCAGGGCAATGAGCAGTTCTTC

v_call: TRBV7-9
j_call: TRBJ2-1
d_call: TRBD1
clone_size: -
cdr3_aa: CASSPTGSDEQFF
cdr3_nt: TGTGCCAGCAGCCCGACAGGGAGCGATGAGCAGTTCTTC

v_call: TRBV7-3
j_call: TRBJ2-3
d_call: TRBD2
clone_size: few
cdr3_aa: CASSLTSAFTDTQYF
cdr3_nt: TGTGCCAGCAGCTTGACTAGCGCCTTCACAGATACGCAGTATTTT